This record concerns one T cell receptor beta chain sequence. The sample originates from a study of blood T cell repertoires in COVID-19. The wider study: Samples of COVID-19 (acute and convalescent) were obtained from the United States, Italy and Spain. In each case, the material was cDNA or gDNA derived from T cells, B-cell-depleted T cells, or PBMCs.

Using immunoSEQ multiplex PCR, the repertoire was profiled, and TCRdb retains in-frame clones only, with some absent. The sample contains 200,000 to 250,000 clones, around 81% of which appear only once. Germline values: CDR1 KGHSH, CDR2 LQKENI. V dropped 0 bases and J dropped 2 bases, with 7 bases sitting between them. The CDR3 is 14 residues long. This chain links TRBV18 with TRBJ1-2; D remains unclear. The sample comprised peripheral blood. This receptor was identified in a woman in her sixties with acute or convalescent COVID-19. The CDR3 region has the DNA TGTGCCAGCTCACCACCCACGGTGAACTATGGCTACACCTTC. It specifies CASSPPTVNYGYTF.